This entry lists 7 T cell receptor beta chains sequenced from one sample in a study of shared clonotypes between healthy human individuals. Here immunoSEQ multiplex PCR was the method, and the copy in TCRdb shows in-frame clones only, minus some. The data contain about 1.1 million clones, roughly 80% of them singletons. The sequenced sample consisted of memory CD4+ T cells from PBMCs. Subset meaning: CD45RA-negative fraction. These receptors originate from a man aged 18 to 30 in good health. Some clones in this sample may be carry-over from other donors' samples.

This sequence joins TRBV20-1 and TRBJ2-3; no reliable D call. The CDR3 totals 11 residues. Germline CDR1 reads DFQATT; CDR2 reads SNEGSKA (reference sequence). This chain's CDR3 is CSVSRTDTQYF. Here the CDR3 DNA reads TGCAGCGTTTCTCGCACAGATACGCAGTATTTT.

The chain recombines TRBV5-1 with TRBJ2-2; perhaps TRBD2 as D (6 bases). The ends were cut back, 5 bases at V and 6 bases at J, with 17 bases in the middle. In germline, CDR1 is SGHRS, CDR2 YFSETQ. There are 15 residues in the CDR3. The CDR3 region has the DNA TGCGCCAGCAGTCCGGGACTCCGGAGCGCCGGGGAGCTGTTTTTT. Protein: CASSPGLRSAGELFF.

The CDR3 region is CASSPIRGREKLFF. As DNA, the CDR3 is TGTGCCAGCTCACCAATCAGGGGGCGGGAAAAACTGTTTTTT. The rearrangement uses TRBV18 and TRBJ1-4; 8 bases line up with TRBD1. The CDR3 spans 14 residues. With 2 bases clipped from V and 8 bases from J, the junction kept 4 bases outside the gene matches. Looked up from germline, CDR1 is KGHSH and CDR2 is LQKENI. The full variable domain, with the rest looked up from reference TRBV18 and TRBJ1-4, is NAGVMQNPRHLVRRRGQEARLRCSPMKGHSHVYWYRQLPEEGLKFMVYLQKENIIDESGMPKERFSAEFPKEGPSILRIQQVVRGDSAAYFCASSPIRGREKLFFGSGTQLSVL.

The chain recombines TRBV30 with TRBJ2-1; TRBD2 aligns across 12 bases. Germline-derived CDR1 and CDR2 are GTSNPN and SVGIG (reference sequence). The CDR3 extends over 15 amino acids. V was pared by 2 bases and J by 10 bases, with 9 bases of the junction left unmatched. The DNA for the CDR3 is TGTGCCTGGAGTAGGAGACTAGCGGGAGTAGAGGAGCAGTTCTTC. It codes for CAWSRRLAGVEEQFF.

The chain couples TRBV5-8 to TRBJ1-5; 7 bases match TRBD1. Germline V gene sequence: CDR1 SGHTS, CDR2 YDEGEE. The CDR3 consists of 15 residues. With V trimmed by 6 bases and J by 3 bases, 9 bases remained unmatched. The CDR3 loop is CASTATGATNQPQHF. In DNA, the CDR3 is TGTGCCAGCACCGCAACAGGGGCCACCAATCAGCCCCAGCATTTT.

The gene calls are TRBV7-6 and TRBJ2-3; D unresolved. The V and J ends lost 5 bases and 4 bases respectively, with 16 bases between them. The V gene's germline CDR1 is SGHVS and CDR2 FNYEAQ. The CDR3 totals 15 residues. Here the CDR3 DNA reads TGTGCCAGCAGCCCCTGGACGGGTGGGGCAGATACGCAGTATTTT. This translates into CASSPWTGGADTQYF.

The chain carries TRBV28 and TRBJ2-1, with TRBD2 identical over 12 bases. CDR1 and CDR2 (germline): MDHEN, SYDVKM. This CDR3 region has 14 residues. The ends lost 6 bases at V and 10 bases at J; junction bases unmatched: 7. In DNA form, the CDR3 reads TGTGCCAGCAGCTCTAGCGGGAGGGCCGGGGAGCAGTTCTTC. It encodes CASSSSGRAGEQFF.